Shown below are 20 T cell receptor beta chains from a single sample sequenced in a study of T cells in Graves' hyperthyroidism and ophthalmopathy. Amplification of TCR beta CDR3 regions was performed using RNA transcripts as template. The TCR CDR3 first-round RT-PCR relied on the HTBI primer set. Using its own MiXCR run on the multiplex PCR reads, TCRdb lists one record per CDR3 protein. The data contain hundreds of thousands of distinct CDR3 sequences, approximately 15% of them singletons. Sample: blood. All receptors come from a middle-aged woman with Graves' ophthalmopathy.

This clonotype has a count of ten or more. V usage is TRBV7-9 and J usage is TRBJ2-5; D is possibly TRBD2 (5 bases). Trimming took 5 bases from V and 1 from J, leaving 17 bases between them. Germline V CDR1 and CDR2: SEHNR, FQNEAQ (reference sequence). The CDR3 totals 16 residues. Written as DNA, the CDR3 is TGTGCCAGCAGCAAGGATATGGAGGCCCTCCAAGAGACCCAGTACTTC. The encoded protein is CASSKDMEALQETQYF.

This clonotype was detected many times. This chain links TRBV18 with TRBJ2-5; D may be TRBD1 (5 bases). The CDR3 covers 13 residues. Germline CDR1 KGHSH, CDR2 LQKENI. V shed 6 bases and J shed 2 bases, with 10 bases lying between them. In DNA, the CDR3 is TGTGCCAGCTCTCAAGGGGTGCAAGAGACCCAGTACTTC. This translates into CASSQGVQETQYF.

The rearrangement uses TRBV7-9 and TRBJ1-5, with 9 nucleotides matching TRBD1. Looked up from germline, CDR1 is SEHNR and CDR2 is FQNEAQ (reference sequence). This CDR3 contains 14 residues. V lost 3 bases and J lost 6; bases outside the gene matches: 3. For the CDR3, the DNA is TGTGCCAGCAGCTTGACAGGGGGAAGTCAGCCCCAGCATTTT. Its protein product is CASSLTGGSQPQHF.

DNA for the CDR3: TGTGCCAGCAGATATAGCGGGAGGACGGGGGAGACCCAGTACTTC. As protein: CASRYSGRTGETQYF. This chain joins TRBV6-9 and TRBJ2-5, with 10 bases fitting TRBD2. V was clipped by 6 bases and J by 5 bases; unmatched bases: 9. Germline V lookup: CDR1 MNHGY, CDR2 SVAAGI. The CDR3 extends over 15 amino acids.

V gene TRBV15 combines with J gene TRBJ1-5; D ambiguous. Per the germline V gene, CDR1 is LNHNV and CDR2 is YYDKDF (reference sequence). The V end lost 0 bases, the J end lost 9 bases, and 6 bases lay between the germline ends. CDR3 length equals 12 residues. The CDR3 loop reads CATSRDGGPQHF. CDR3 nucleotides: TGTGCCACCAGCAGAGATGGCGGGCCCCAGCATTTT. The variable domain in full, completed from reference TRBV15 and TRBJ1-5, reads DAMVIQNPRYQVTQFGKPVTLSCSQTLNHNVMYWYQQKSSQAPKLLFHYYDKDFNNEADTPDNFQSRRPNTSFCFLDIRSPGLGDTAMYLCATSRDGGPQHFGDGTRLSIL.

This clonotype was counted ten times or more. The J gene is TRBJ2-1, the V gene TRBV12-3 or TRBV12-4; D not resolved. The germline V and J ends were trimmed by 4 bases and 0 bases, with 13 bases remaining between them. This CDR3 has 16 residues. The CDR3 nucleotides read TGTGCCAGCAGTTCCAATATCCGAGGCTCCTACAATGAGCAGTTCTTC. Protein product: CASSSNIRGSYNEQFF.

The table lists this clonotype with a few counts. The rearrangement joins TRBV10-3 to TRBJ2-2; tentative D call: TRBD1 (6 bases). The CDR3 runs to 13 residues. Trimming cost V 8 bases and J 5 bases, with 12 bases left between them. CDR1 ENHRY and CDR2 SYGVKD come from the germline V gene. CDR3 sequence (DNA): TGTGCCATCCACCAGGGGAGTACCGGGGAGCTGTTTTTT. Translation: CAIHQGSTGELFF.

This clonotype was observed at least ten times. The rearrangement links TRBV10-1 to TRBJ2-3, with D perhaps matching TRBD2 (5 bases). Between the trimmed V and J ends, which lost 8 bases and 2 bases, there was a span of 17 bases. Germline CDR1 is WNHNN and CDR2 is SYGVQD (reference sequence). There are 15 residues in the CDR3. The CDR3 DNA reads TGCGCCAGCGGCTCCGGCAGCGGAGTCACAGATACGCAGTATTTT. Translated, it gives CASGSGSGVTDTQYF.

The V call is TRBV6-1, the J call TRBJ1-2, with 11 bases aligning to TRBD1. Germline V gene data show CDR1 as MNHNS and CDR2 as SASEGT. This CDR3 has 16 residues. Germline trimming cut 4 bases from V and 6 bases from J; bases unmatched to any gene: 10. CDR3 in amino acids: CASSVGGQGARNGYTF. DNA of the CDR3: TGTGCCAGCAGTGTCGGTGGACAGGGGGCGCGAAATGGCTACACCTTC.

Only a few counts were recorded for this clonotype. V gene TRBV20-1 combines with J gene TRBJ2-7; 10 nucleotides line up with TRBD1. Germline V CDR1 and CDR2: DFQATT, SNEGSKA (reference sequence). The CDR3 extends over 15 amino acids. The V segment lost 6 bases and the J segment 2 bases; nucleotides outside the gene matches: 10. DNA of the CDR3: TGCAGTGCGAGAAACCCGGGACAGGGGACCTACGAGCAGTACTTC. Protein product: CSARNPGQGTYEQYF.

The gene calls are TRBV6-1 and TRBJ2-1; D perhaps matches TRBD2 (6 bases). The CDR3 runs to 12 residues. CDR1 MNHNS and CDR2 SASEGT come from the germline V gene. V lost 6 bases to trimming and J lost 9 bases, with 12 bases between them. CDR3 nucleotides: TGTGCCAGCAGCCGGACTACCGGTGAGCAGTTCTTC. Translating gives CASSRTTGEQFF.

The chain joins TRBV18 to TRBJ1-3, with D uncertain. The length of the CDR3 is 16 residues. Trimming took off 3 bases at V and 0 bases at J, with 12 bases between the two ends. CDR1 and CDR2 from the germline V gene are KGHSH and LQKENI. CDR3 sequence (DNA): TGTGCCAGCTCACCGCAACACTCCCGCTCTGGAAACACCATATATTTT. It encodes CASSPQHSRSGNTIYF.

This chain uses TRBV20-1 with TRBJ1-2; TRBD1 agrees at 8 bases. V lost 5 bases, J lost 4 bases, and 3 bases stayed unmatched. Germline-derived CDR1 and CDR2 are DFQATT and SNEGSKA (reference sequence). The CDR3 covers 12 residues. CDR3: CSADRGSYGYTF. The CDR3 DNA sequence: TGCAGTGCTGACAGGGGAAGCTATGGCTACACCTTC.

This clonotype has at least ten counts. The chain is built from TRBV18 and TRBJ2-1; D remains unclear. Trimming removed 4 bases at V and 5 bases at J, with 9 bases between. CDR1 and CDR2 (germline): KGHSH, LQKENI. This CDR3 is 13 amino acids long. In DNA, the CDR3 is TGTGCCAGCTCACAGGAACCAGACAATGAGCAGTTCTTC. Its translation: CASSQEPDNEQFF.

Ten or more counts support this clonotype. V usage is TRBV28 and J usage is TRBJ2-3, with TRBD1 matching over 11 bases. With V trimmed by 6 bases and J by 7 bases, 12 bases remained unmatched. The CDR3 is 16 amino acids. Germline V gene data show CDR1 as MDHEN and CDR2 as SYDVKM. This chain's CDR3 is CASRTSGTGGVHTQYF. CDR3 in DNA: TGTGCCAGCAGGACTTCCGGGACAGGGGGGGTCCATACGCAGTATTTT. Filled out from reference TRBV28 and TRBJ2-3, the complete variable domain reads DVKVTQSSRYLVKRTGEKVFLECVQDMDHENMFWYRQDPGLGLRLIYFSYDVKMKEKGDIPEGYSVSREKKERFSLILESASTNQTSMYLCASRTSGTGGVHTQYFGPGTRLTVL.

The CDR3 loop is CSAINVPWSTEAFF. The CDR3 DNA reads as TGCAGTGCTATAAACGTCCCCTGGAGCACTGAAGCTTTCTTT. The chain uses TRBV20-1 and TRBJ1-1, with D unresolved. Deletions cut 4 bases from V and 4 bases from J, with 16 bases between. Germline-derived CDR1 and CDR2 are DFQATT and SNEGSKA (reference sequence). This CDR3 spans 14 amino acids.

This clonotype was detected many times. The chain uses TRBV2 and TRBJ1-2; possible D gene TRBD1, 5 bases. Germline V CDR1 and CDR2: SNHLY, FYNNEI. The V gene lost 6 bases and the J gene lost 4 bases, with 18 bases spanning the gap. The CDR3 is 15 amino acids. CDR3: CASSRTGREAYGYTF. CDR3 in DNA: TGTGCCAGCAGCCGCACGGGACGGGAGGCCTATGGCTACACCTTC.

The CDR3 bases are TGCAGTGCATTCAAAAACAATGAGCAGTTCTTC. This codes for CSAFKNNEQFF. This chain links TRBV20-1 with TRBJ2-1, with D uncertain. The CDR3 loop spans 11 amino acids. Germline lookup yields CDR1 DFQATT and CDR2 SNEGSKA (reference sequence). V was trimmed by 6 bases and J by 5 bases, leaving 8 bases between them.

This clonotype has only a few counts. The CDR3 is CATSPVSNEKLFF. CDR3 sequence (DNA): TGTGCCACCTCCCCGGTCTCTAATGAAAAACTGTTTTTT. J is TRBJ1-4 and V is TRBV19; D uncertain. V was trimmed by 10 bases and J by 3 bases, leaving 12 bases between them. CDR3 length: 13 residues. CDR1 is LNHDA, CDR2 SQIVND, per germline (reference sequence).

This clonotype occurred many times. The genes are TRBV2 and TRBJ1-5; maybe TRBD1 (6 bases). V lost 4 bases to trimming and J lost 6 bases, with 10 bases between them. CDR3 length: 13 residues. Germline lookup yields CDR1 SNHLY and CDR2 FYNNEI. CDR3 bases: TGTGCCAGCAGTGTAACAGGGAGTCAGCCCCAGCATTTT. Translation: CASSVTGSQPQHF.